Following are 20 T cell receptor beta chains from one sample sequenced in a study of blood T cell repertoires in COVID-19. TCRdb's copy holds only in-frame clones and misses some; the assay was immunoSEQ multiplex PCR. This sample yields over 120,000 clones, of which around 81% are seen a single time; 3.5% to 4.5% belongs to the top ten. Source material: peripheral blood. Every receptor here comes from a woman in her sixties or seventies with acute or convalescent COVID-19.

This chain uses TRBV9 with TRBJ2-1, with 8 positions matching TRBD2. The CDR3 loop spans 15 amino acids. V was clipped by 4 bases and J by 8 bases; unmatched bases: 11. Germline CDR1 is SGDLS and CDR2 is YYNGEE. CDR3 sequence reads: CASSRGGRWLDEQFF. Written as DNA, the CDR3 is TGTGCCAGCAGCAGAGGCGGGAGGTGGTTGGATGAGCAGTTCTTC.

J is TRBJ2-1 and V is TRBV28; D is uncertain. Trimming pared 4 bases from V and 4 bases from J, leaving 14 bases between. This CDR3 contains 15 residues. CDR1 and CDR2 (germline): MDHEN, SYDVKM. The CDR3 DNA follows: TGTGCCAGCAGTTCGCCTACCGGTTGGTACAATGAGCAGTTCTTC. It codes for CASSSPTGWYNEQFF.

The chain uses TRBV19 and TRBJ1-4, with a possible D match to TRBD1 (5 bases). Germline CDR1 is LNHDA and CDR2 is SQIVND (reference sequence). The CDR3 sequence is 13 residues long. V was shortened by 8 bases and J by 4 bases, with 11 bases between the two germline ends. CDR3 DNA sequence: TGTGCCAGTTCGGACACGAGTAATGAAAAACTGTTTTTT. Protein product: CASSDTSNEKLFF.

The chain joins TRBV29-1 to TRBJ2-1, with a possible D match to TRBD2 (5 bases). Germline assignment: CDR1 SQVTM and CDR2 ANQGSEA. V lost 5 bases, J lost 15 bases, and 17 bases lay in between. This CDR3 has 11 residues. The CDR3 is CSVWVEGVAFF. DNA of the CDR3: TGCAGCGTTTGGGTCGAGGGAGTTGCGTTCTTC.

The chain links TRBV27 to TRBJ1-1, with D unclear. The CDR3 has 15 residues. Trimming left V 3 bases short and J 4 bases short, with 15 bases between. Germline V gives CDR1 MNHEY, CDR2 SMNVEV (reference sequence). The CDR3 loop reads CASSLSQWESTEAFF. The CDR3 DNA is TGTGCCAGCAGTTTGTCACAGTGGGAGAGCACTGAAGCTTTCTTT.

A single count supports this clone. The chain joins TRBV12-3 or TRBV12-4 to TRBJ2-7; tentatively, D is TRBD1 (5 bases). The CDR3 totals 13 residues. Trimming stripped 0 bases from V and 7 bases from J, with 10 bases between. In nucleotides, the CDR3 is TGTGCCAGCAGTTTAGCGGGGCCCTGGGAGCAGTACTTC. Protein sequence: CASSLAGPWEQYF.

V is TRBV12-3 or TRBV12-4 and J is TRBJ2-3; D is perhaps TRBD2 (7 bases). CDR3 size: 13 residues. Trimming left V 7 bases short and J 4 bases short, with 12 bases between. The CDR3 region is CASKKGGPDTQYF. The CDR3 DNA reads as TGTGCCAGCAAGAAGGGGGGGCCAGATACGCAGTATTTT.

The rearrangement uses TRBV6-5 and TRBJ1-5, with TRBD1 as a possible D gene (6 bases). V was trimmed by 6 bases and J by 2 bases, leaving 14 bases between them. CDR1 is MNHEY, CDR2 SVGAGI, per germline. CDR3 length equals 15 residues. CDR3 in DNA: TGTGCCAGCAGAGTTACAGGGCGAGGCAATCAGCCCCAGCATTTT. It specifies CASRVTGRGNQPQHF.

J is TRBJ1-1 and V is TRBV6-1; no definite D call. CDR1 is MNHNS and CDR2 is SASEGT in the germline V gene. V was pared by 2 bases and J by 0 bases, with 10 bases between. The CDR3 contains 15 residues. CDR3 sequence (DNA): TGTGCCAGCAGTGAAAAGTCAGGAATGAACACTGAAGCTTTCTTT. As protein: CASSEKSGMNTEAFF.

There are a few counts of this clone. The chain has TRBV4-2 and TRBJ1-6, with 8 bases identical to TRBD1. V trimming: 0 bases; J trimming: 5 bases; junction bases outside the gene matches: 0. The CDR3 is made up of 15 amino acids. The germline V gene encodes CDR1 LGHNA and CDR2 YNFKEQ. The CDR3 region is CASSQEGQDNSPLHF. The CDR3 DNA is TGTGCCAGCAGCCAAGAGGGACAGGATAATTCACCCCTCCACTTT.

V and J are TRBV4-1 and TRBJ1-1; D not resolved. CDR3 length: 15 amino acids. The germline V gene has CDR1 MGHRA and CDR2 YSYEKL. V was clipped by 0 bases and J by 3 bases, with 11 bases between them. CDR3 amino acids: CASSQEASLYTEAFF. CDR3 nucleotide sequence: TGCGCCAGCAGCCAAGAGGCTTCGCTTTACACTGAAGCTTTCTTT.

The V and J genes are TRBV6-1 and TRBJ2-1; D is unclear. From germline, CDR1 is MNHNS and CDR2 SASEGT. Trimming removed 3 bases at V and 4 bases at J, with 10 bases between. The CDR3 length is 14 residues. The CDR3 reads CASSDLQLYNEQFF. In nucleotides, the CDR3 is TGTGCCAGCAGTGATTTACAGCTGTACAATGAGCAGTTCTTC.

This chain uses TRBV11-2 with TRBJ1-2; 9 positions agree with TRBD1. V lost 2 bases and J lost 4; bases outside the gene matches: 8. The CDR3 runs 16 residues. Germline CDR1 SGHAT, CDR2 FQNNGV. The DNA for the CDR3 is TGTGCCAGCAGCTTACCGGGGACAGGGAGTGGCTATGGCTACACCTTC. This encodes CASSLPGTGSGYGYTF.

The rearrangement links TRBV9 to TRBJ1-6; TRBD1 aligns across 9 bases. Germline V lookup: CDR1 SGDLS, CDR2 YYNGEE. The CDR3 spans 15 residues. V lost 3 bases, J lost 7 bases, and 5 bases stayed unmatched. The CDR3, as DNA: TGTGCCAGCAGCGCTGGACAGGGGACAAATTCACCCCTCCACTTT. Amino acid sequence: CASSAGQGTNSPLHF.

The DNA for the CDR3 is TGTGCCAGCAGTTTATGGGGGACTAGCGGGACTGGAAGTAATGAGCAGTTCTTC. Residues: CASSLWGTSGTGSNEQFF. J is TRBJ2-1 and V is TRBV28; TRBD2 aligns across 13 bases. CDR3 length: 18 amino acids. The V segment lost 0 bases and the J segment 7 bases; nucleotides outside the gene matches: 9. Germline V gene sequence: CDR1 MDHEN, CDR2 SYDVKM.

The chain couples TRBV18 to TRBJ2-7; D call uncertain. Germline assignment: CDR1 KGHSH and CDR2 LQKENI. The CDR3 runs to 13 residues. V was pared by 2 bases and J by 6 bases, with 11 bases between. CDR3 sequence: CASSPAQNGEQYF. CDR3 bases: TGTGCCAGCTCACCAGCACAGAACGGCGAGCAGTACTTC.

This sequence joins TRBV5-8 and TRBJ1-5; TRBD1 is a possible D gene (6 bases). Trimming took off 3 bases at V and 9 bases at J, with 13 bases between the two ends. The CDR3 totals 13 residues. Germline assignment: CDR1 SGHTS and CDR2 YDEGEE. CDR3 sequence (DNA): TGTGCCAGCAGCTGGCAGGGGTATCGGCCCCAGCATTTT. Its translation: CASSWQGYRPQHF.

The rearrangement uses TRBV28 and TRBJ1-5, with D perhaps matching TRBD1 (6 bases). The V and J ends lost 3 bases and 0 bases respectively, with 21 bases between them. The CDR3 covers 19 residues. The germline gives CDR1 MDHEN, CDR2 SYDVKM. This CDR3 is CASSFPPWTEKYSNQPQHF. Written as DNA, the CDR3 is TGTGCCAGCAGTTTCCCGCCCTGGACAGAGAAGTATAGCAATCAGCCCCAGCATTTT.

The chain has TRBV4-1 and TRBJ1-2; D unresolved. V lost 0 bases and J 8 bases, leaving 7 bases between the germline ends. The CDR3 is 12 amino acids. Germline V gene lookup returns CDR1 MGHRA and CDR2 YSYEKL. This CDR3 is CASSQDPLGYTF. Written as DNA, the CDR3 is TGCGCCAGCAGCCAAGATCCCCTCGGCTACACCTTC.

This clone has a handful of counts. This sequence joins TRBV6-5 and TRBJ1-2; D remains unclear. This CDR3 has 15 residues. Germline CDR1 is MNHEY and CDR2 is SVGAGI. V was shortened by 2 bases and J by 4 bases, with 14 bases between the two germline ends. The CDR3 protein is CASSYSHPPFYGYTF. The CDR3, as DNA: TGTGCCAGCAGTTACAGCCACCCCCCATTCTATGGCTACACCTTC.